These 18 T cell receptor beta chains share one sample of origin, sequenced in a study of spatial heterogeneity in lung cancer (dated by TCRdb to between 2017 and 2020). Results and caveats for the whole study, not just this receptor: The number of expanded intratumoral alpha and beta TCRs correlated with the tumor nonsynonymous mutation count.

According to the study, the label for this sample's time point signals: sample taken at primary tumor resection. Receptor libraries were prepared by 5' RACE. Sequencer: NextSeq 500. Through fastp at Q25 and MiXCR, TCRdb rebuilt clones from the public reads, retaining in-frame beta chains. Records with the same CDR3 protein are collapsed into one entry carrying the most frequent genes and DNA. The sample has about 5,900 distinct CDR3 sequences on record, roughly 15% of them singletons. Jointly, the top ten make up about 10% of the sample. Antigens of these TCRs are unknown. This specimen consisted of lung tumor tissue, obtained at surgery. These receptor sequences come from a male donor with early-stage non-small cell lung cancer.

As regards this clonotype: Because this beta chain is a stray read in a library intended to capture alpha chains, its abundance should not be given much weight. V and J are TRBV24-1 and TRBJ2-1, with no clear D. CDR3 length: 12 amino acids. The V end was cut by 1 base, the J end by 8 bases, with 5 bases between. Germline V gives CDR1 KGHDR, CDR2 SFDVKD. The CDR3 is CATSDFGHEQFF. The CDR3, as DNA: TGTGCCACCAGTGATTTCGGACATGAGCAGTTCTTC.

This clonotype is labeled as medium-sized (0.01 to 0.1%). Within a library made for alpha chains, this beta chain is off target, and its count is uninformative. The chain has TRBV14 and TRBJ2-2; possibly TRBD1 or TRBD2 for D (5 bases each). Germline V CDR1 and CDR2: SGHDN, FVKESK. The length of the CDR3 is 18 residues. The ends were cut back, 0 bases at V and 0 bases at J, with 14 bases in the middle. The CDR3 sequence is CASSQEGPGRPNTGELFF. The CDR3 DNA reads TGTGCCAGCAGCCAAGAGGGTCCGGGACGGCCGAACACCGGGGAGCTGTTTTTT.

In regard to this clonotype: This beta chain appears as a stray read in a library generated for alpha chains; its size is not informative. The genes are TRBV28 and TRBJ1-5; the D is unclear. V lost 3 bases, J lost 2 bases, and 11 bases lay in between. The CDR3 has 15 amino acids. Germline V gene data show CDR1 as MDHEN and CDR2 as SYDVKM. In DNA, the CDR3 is TGTGCCAGCAGTTTTACCCACGGTGGCAATCAGCCCCAGCATTTT. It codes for CASSFTHGGNQPQHF.

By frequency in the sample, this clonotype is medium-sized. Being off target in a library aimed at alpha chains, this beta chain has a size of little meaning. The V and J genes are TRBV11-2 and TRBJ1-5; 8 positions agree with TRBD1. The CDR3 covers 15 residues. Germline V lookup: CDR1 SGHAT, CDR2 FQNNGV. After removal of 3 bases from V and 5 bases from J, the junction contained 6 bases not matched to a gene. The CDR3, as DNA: TGTGCCAGCAGCTTCCAATCAGGGGGCGATCAGCCCCAGCATTTT. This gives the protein CASSFQSGGDQPQHF.

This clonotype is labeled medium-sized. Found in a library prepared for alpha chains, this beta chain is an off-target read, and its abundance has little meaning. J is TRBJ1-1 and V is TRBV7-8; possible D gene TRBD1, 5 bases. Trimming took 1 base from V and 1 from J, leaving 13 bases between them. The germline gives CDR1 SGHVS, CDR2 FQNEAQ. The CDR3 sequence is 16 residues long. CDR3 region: CASSLGQGLGNTEAFF. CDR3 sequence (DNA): TGTGCCAGCAGCTTAGGTCAGGGCTTGGGGAACACTGAAGCTTTCTTT.

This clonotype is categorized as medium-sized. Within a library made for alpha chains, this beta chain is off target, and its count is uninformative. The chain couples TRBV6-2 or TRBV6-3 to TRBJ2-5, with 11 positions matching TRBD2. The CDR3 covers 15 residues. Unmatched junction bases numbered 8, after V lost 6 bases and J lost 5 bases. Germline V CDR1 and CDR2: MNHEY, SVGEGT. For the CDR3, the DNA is TGTGCCAGCAGGCTAGCGGGGGGCACGCAGGAGACCCAGTACTTC. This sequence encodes CASRLAGGTQETQYF.

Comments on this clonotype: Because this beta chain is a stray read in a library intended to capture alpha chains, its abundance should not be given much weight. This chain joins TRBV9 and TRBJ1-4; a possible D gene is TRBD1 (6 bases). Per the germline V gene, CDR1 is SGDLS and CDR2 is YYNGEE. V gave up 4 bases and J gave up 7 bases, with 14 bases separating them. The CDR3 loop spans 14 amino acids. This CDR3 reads CASSLTGRSEKLFF. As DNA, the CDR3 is TGTGCCAGCAGCTTGACAGGTAGAAGTGAAAAACTGTTTTTT.

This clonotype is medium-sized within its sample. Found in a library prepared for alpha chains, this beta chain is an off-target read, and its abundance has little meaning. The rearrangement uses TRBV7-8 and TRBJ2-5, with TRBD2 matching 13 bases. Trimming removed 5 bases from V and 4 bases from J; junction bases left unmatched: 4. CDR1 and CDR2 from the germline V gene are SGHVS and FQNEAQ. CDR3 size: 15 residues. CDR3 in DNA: TGTGCCAGCAGCCCCAGACTAGCGGGGGGAGAGACCCAGTACTTC. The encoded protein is CASSPRLAGGETQYF.

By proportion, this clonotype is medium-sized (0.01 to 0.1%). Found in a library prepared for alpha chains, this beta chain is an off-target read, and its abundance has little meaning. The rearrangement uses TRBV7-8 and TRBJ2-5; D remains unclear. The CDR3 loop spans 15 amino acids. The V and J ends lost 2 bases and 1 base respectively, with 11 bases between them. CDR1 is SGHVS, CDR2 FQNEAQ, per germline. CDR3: CASSLFNGLQETQYF. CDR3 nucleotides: TGTGCCAGCAGCTTATTCAACGGCCTCCAAGAGACCCAGTACTTC.

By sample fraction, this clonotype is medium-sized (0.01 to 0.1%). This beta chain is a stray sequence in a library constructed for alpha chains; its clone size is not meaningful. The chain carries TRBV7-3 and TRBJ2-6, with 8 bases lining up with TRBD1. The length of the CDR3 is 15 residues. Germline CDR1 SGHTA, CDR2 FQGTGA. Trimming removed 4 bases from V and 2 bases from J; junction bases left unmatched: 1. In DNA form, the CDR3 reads TGTGCCAGCAGCTCGACAGGGGCTGGGGCCAACGTCCTGACTTTC. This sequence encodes CASSSTGAGANVLTF. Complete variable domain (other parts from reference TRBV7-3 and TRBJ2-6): GAGVSQTPSNKVTEKGKYVELRCDPISGHTALYWYRQSLGQGPEFLIYFQGTGAADDSGLPNDRFFAVRPEGSVSTLKIQRTERGDSAVYLCASSSTGAGANVLTFGAGSRLTVL.

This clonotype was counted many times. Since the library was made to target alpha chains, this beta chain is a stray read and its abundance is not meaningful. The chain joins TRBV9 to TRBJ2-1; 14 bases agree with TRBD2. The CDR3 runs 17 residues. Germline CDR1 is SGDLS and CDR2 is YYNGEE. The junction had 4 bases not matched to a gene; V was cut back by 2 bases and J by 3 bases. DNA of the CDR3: TGTGCCAGCAGCGTTGGGACTAGCGGGGGCCTCTACAATGAGCAGTTCTTC. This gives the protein CASSVGTSGGLYNEQFF.

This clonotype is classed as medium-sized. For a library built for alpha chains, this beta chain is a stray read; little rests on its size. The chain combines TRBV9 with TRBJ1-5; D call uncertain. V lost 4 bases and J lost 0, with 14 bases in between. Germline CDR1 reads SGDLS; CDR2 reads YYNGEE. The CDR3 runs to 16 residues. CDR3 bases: TGTGCCAGCAGCCCCGGCGCCTGGAGTAGCAATCAGCCCCAGCATTTT. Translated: CASSPGAWSSNQPQHF. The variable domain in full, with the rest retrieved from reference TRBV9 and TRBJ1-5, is DSGVTQTPKHLITATGQRVTLRCSPRSGDLSVYWYQQSLDQGLQFLIQYYNGEERAKGNILERFSAQQFPDLHSELNLSSLELGDSALYFCASSPGAWSSNQPQHFGDGTRLSIL.

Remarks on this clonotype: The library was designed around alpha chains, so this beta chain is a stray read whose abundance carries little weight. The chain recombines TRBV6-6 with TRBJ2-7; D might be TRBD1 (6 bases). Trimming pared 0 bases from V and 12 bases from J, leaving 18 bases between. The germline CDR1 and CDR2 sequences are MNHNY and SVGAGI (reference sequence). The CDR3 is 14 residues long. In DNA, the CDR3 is TGTGCCAGCAGTTACTCGATGGACTCCAAGACAGGGTACTTC. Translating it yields CASSYSMDSKTGYF.

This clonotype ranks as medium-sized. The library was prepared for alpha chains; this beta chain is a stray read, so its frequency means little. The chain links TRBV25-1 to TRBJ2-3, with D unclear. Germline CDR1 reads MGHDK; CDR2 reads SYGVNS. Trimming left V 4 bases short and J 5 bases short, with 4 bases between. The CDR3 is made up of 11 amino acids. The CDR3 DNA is TGTGCCAGCAGTGCGGGAGATACGCAGTATTTT. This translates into CASSAGDTQYF.

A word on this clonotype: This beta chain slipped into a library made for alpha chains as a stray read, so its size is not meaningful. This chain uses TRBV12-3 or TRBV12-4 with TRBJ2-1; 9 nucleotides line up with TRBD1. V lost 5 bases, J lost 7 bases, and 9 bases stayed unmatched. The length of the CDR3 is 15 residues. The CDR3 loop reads CASSPGTGFSNEQFF. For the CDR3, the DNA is TGTGCCAGCAGTCCCGGGACAGGGTTCTCGAATGAGCAGTTCTTC.

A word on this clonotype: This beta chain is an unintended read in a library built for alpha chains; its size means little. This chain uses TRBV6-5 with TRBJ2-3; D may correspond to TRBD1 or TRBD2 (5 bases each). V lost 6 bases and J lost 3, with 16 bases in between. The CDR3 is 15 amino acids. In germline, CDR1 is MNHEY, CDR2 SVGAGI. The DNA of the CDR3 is TGTGCCAGCAGGATTGTCCGAGGGGTAACAGATACGCAGTATTTT. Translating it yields CASRIVRGVTDTQYF.

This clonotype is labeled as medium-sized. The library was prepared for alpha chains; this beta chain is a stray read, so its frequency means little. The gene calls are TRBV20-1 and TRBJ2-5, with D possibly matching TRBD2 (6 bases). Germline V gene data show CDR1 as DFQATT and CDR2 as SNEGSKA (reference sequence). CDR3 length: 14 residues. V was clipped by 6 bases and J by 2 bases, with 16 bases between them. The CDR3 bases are TGCAGTGCCAGGACGGGGGTCTCGCAAGAGACCCAGTACTTC. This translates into CSARTGVSQETQYF.

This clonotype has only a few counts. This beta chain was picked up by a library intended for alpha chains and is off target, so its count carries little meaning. The DNA of the CDR3 is TGTGCCAGCTCACCACAGGGTCAGGACATTCAGTACTTC. It translates to CASSPQGQDIQYF. The chain recombines TRBV18 with TRBJ2-4; D gene unclear. V was shortened by 1 base and J by 8 bases, with 9 bases between the two germline ends. This CDR3 contains 13 residues. Germline CDR1 is KGHSH and CDR2 is LQKENI.